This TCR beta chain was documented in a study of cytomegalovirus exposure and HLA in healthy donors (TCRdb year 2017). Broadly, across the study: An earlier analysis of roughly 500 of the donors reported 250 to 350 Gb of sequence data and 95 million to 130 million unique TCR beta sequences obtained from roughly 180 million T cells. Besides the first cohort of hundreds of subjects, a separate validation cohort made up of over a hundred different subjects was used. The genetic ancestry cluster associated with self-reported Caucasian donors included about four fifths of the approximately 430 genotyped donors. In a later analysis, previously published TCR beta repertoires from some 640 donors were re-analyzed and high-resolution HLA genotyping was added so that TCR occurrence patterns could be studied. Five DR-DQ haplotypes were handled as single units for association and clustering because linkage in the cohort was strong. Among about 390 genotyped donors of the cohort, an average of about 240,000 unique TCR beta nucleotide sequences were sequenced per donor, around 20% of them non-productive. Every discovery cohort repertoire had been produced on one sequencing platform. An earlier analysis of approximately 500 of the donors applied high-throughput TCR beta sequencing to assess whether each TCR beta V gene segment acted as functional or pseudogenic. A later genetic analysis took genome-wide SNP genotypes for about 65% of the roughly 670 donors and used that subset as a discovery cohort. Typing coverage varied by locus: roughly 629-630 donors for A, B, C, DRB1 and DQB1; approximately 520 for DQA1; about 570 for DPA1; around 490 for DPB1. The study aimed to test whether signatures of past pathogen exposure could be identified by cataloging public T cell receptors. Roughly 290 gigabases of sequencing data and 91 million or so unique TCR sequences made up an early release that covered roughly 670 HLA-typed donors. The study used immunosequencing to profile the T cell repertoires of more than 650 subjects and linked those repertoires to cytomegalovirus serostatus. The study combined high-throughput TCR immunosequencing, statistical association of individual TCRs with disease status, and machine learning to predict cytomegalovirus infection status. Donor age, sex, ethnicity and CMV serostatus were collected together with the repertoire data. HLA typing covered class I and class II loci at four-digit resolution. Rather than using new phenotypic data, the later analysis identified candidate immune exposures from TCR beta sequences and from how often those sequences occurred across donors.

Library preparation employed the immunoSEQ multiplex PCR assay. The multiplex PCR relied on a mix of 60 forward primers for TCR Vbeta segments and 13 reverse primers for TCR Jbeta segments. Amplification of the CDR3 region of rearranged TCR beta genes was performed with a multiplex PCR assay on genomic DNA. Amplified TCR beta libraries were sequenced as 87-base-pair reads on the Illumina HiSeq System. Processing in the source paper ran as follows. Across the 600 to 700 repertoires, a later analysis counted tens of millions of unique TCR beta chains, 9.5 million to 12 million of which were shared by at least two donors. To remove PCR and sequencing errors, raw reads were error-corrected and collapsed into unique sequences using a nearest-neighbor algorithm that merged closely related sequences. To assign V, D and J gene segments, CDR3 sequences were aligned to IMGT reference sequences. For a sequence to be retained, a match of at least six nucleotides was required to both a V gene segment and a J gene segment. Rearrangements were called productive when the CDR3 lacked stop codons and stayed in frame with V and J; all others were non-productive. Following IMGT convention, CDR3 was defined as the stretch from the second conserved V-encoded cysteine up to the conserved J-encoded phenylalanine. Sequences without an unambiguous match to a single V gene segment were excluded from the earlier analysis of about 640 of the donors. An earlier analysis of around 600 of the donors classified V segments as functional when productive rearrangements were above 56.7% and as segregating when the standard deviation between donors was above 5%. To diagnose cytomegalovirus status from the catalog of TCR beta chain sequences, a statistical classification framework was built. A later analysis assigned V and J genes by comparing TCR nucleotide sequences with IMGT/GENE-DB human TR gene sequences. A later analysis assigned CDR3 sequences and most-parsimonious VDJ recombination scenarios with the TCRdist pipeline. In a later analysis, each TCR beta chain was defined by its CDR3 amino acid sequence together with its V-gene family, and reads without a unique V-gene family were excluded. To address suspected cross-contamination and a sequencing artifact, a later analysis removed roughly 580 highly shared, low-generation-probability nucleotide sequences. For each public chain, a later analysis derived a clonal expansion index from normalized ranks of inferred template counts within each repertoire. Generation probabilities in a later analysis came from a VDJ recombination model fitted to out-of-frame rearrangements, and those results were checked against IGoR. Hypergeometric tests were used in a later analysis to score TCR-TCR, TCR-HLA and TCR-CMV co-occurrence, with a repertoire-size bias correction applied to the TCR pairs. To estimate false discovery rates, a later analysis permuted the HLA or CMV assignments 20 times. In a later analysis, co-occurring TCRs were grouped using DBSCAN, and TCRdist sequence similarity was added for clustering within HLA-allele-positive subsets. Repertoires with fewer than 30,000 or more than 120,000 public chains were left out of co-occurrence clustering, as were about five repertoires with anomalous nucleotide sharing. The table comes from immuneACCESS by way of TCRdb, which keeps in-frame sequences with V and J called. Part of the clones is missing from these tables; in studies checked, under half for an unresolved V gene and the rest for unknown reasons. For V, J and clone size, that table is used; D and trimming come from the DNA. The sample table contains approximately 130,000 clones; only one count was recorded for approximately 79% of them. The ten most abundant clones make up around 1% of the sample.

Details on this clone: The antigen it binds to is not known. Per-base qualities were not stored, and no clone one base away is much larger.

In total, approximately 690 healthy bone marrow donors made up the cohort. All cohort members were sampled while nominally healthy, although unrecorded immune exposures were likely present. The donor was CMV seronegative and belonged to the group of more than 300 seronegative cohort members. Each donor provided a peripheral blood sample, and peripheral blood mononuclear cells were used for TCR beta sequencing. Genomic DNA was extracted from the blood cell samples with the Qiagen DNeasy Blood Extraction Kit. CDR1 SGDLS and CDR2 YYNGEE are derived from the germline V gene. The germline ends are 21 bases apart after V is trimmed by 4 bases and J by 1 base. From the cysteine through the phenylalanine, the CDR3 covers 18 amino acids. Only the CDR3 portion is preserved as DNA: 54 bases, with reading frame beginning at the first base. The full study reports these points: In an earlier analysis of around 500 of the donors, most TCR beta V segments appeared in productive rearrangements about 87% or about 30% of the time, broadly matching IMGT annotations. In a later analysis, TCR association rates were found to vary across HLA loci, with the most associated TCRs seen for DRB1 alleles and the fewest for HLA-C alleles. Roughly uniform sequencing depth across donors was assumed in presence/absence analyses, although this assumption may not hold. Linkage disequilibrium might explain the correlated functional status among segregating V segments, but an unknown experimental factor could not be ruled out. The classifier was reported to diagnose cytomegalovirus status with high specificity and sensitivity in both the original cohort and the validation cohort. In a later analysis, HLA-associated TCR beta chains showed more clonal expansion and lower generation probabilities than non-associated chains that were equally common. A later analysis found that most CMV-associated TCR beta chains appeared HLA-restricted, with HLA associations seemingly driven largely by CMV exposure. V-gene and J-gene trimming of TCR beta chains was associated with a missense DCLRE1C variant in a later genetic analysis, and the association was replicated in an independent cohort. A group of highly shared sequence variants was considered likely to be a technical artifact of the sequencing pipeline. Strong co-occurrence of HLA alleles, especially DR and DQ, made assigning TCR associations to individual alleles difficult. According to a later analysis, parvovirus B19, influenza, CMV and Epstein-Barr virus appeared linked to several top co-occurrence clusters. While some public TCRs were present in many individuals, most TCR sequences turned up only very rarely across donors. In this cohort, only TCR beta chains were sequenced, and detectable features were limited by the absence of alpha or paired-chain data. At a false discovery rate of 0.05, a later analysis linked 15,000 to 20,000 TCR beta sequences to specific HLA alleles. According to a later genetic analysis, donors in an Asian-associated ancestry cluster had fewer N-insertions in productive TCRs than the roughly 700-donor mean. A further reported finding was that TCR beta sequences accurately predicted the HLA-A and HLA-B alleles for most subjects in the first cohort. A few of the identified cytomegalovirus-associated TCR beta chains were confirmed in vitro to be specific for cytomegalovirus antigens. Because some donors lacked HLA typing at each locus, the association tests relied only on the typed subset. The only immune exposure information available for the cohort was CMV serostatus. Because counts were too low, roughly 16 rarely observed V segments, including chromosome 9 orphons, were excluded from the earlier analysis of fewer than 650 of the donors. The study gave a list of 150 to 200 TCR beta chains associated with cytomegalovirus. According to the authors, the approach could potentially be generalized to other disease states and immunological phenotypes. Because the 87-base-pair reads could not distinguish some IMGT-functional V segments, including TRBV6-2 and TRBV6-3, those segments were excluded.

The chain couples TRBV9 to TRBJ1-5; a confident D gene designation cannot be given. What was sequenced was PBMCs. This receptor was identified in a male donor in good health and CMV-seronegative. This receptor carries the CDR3 CASSPVRRGWVSNQPQHF. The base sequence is TGTGCCAGCAGCCCCGTAAGGCGGGGTTGGGTAAGCAATCAGCCCCAGCATTTT.